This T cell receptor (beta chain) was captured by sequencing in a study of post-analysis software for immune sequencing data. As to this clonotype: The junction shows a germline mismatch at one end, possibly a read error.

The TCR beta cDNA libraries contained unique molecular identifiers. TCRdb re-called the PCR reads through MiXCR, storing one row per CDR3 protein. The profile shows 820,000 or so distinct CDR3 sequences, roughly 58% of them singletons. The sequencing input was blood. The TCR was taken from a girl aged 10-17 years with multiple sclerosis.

Here the CDR3 DNA reads TGCGTCAGCAGCCGGGTAGCGGGAGTTCTTCCCTCCTACGAGCAGTACTTC. This encodes CVSSRVAGVLPSYEQYF. The chain links TRBV5-1 to TRBJ2-7; 9 positions agree with TRBD2. Germline CDR1 SGHRS, CDR2 YFSETQ. CDR3 length equals 17 residues. The full variable domain, rest sourced from reference TRBV5-1 and TRBJ2-7, is KAGVTQTPRYLIKTRGQQVTLSCSPISGHRSVSWYQQTPGQGLQFLFEYFSETQRNKGNFPGRFSGRQFSNSRSEMNVSTLELGDSALYLCVSSRVAGVLPSYEQYFGPGTRLTVT.